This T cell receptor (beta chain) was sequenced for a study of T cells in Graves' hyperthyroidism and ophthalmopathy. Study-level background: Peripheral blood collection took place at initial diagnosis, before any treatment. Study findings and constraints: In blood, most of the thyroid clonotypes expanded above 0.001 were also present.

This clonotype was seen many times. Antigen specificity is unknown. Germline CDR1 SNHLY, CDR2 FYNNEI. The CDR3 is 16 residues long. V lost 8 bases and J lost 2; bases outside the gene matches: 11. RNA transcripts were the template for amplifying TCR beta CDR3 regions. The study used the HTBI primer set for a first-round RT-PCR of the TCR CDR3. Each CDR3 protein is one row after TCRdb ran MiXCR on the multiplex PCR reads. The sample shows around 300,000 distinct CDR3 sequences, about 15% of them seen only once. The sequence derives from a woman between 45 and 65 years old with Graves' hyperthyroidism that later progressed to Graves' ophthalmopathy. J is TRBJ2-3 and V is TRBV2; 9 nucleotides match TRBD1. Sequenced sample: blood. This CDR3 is CASSWGGTGNTDTQYF. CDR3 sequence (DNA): TGTGCCAGCTCCTGGGGGGGGACAGGGAACACAGATACGCAGTATTTT.